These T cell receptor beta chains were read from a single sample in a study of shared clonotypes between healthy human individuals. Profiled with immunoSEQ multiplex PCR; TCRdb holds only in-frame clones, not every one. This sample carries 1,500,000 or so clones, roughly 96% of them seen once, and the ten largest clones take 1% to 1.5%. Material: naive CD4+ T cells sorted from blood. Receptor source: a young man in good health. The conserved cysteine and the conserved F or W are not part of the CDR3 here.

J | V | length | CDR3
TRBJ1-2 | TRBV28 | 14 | ASSHTSGQGLGGYT
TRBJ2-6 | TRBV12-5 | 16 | ASGGLCAGQSRANVLT
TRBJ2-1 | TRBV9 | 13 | ASSPRLDSDNEQF
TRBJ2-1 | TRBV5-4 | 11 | ASSLYTYNEQF
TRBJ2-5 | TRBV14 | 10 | ASSQVGETQY
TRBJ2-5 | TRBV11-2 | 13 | ASSTPVLVQETQY
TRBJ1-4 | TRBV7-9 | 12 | ASSFAARNEKLF
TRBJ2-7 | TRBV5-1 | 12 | ASSSGDRIYEQY
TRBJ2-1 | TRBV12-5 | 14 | ASGNPGLAVNNEQF
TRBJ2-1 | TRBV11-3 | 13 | ASSFARGSYNEQF
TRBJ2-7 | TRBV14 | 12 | ASSPRTGFYEQY
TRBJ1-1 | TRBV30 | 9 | AWVRVAEAF
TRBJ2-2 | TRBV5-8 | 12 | ASNGLAYTGELF
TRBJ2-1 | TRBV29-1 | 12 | SVEGRLAGNEQF
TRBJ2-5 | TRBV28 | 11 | ASTKSFGGSQY
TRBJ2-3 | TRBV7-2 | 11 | ASSSEQRDTQY
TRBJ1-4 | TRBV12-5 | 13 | ANHSHRATNEKLF
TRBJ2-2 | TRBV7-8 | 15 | ASSIPVRGTNTGELF
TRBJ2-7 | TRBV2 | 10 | ASRAVLYEQY
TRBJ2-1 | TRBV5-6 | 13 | ASSTRQGGYNEQF
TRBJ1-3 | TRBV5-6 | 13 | ASSQGLHSGNTIY
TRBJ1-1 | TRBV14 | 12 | ASSQPGQVTEAF
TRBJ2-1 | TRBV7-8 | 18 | ASSHAKGVGEKSSYNEQF
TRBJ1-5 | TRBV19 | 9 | SAGNRQPQH
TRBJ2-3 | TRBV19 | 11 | ASSILASGRQY
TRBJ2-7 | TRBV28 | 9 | ASSARGEQY
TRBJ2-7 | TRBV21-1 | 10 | ASSLRRGEQY
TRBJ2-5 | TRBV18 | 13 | ASSRTGTGVETQY
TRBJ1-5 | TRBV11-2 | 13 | ASSAGQVSNQPQH
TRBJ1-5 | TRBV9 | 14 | ASSASGGAIDQPQH
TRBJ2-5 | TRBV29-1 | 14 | SVGRSTSGSGETQY
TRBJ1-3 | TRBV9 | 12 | ASSVAAGGNTIY
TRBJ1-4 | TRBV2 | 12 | ASSDGQGNEKLF
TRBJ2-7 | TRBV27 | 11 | ASSRPGAVEQY
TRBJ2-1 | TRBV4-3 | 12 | ASSHSQGGNEQF
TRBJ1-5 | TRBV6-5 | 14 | ASSYSTEGYNQPQH
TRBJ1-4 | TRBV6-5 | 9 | ASSNAEKLF
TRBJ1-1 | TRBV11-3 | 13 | ASRSGTSMNTEAF
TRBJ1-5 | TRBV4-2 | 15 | ASSIDSPGQSNQPQH
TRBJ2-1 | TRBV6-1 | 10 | ASSVTGYEQF
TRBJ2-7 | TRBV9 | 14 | ASSTAIGEGSYEQY
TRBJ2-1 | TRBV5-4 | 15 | ASSFVSGSHSYNEQF
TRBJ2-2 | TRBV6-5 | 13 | ASSYTQRATGELF
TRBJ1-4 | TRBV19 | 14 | ASSKKGTAANEKLF
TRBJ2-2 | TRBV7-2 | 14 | ASSLRTSGLTGELF
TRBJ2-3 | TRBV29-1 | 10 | SVDSGADTQY
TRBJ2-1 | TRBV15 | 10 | ATSRDRYEQF
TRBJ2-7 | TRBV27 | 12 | ASRTVIQGYEQY
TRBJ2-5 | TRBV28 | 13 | ASSGSNSWRETQY
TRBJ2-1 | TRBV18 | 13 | ASSPLAGAGTEQF
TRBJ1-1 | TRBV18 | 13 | ASSPLRATNTEAF
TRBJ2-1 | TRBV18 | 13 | ASSPLAGGRDEQF
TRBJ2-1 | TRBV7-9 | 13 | ASSLASGNLNEQF
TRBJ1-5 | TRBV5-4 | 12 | ASSIDRGQGPQH